These T cell receptor beta chains were read from a single sample in a study of CD8 T cells in ankylosing spondylitis. TCRdb re-called the 5' RACE reads through MiXCR, storing one row per CDR3 protein. The data hold 340,000 or so distinct CDR3 sequences, with about 15% observed a single time. Sequences were obtained from blood, either unsorted or a sorted T cell fraction (not recorded which). These receptors all come from a male donor with ankylosing spondylitis or in good health (not recorded which). Both conserved end residues are part of each CDR3. Each record gives: V gene, D gene, J gene, clone size, CDR3 protein, CDR3 DNA. A D gene is named only where the DNA matches it firmly. Clone sizes are given selectively: once, few, many, or a class where the clone is expanded.

v_call: TRBV21-1; d_call: -; j_call: TRBJ2-5; clone_size: -; cdr3_aa: CASRLSGTQETQYF; cdr3_nt: TGTGCCAGCAGACTTAGCGGGACCCAAGAGACCCAGTACTTC
v_call: TRBV7-2; d_call: TRBD1; j_call: TRBJ2-7; clone_size: few; cdr3_aa: CASSLASGRDRQYEQYF; cdr3_nt: TGTGCCAGCAGCTTAGCATCGGGAAGGGACAGGCAATACGAGCAGTACTTC
v_call: TRBV7-9; d_call: -; j_call: TRBJ1-1; clone_size: -; cdr3_aa: CASRTREQITEAFF; cdr3_nt: TGTGCCAGCAGAACCCGGGAACAAATCACTGAAGCTTTCTTT
v_call: TRBV5-1; d_call: TRBD1; j_call: TRBJ1-1; clone_size: many; cdr3_aa: CASSLDRGQAFF; cdr3_nt: TGCGCCAGCAGCTTGGACAGGGGGCAGGCTTTCTTT
v_call: TRBV7-6; d_call: -; j_call: TRBJ2-1; clone_size: -; cdr3_aa: CASSLEGSTTNEQFF; cdr3_nt: TGTGCCAGCAGCTTAGAAGGGTCGACGACCAATGAGCAGTTCTTC
v_call: TRBV12-3/TRBV12-4; d_call: -; j_call: TRBJ1-1; clone_size: -; cdr3_aa: CASREGGTNTEAFF; cdr3_nt: TGTGCCAGCAGAGAGGGCGGGACGAACACTGAAGCTTTCTTT
v_call: TRBV12-3/TRBV12-4; d_call: -; j_call: TRBJ2-7; clone_size: -; cdr3_aa: CASSLARTYEQYF; cdr3_nt: TGTGCCAGCAGTTTAGCCCGAACCTACGAGCAGTACTTC
v_call: TRBV5-1; d_call: TRBD2; j_call: TRBJ2-5; clone_size: few; cdr3_aa: CASSALAGGGETQYF; cdr3_nt: TGCGCCAGCAGCGCGCTAGCGGGAGGAGGGGAGACCCAGTACTTC
v_call: TRBV7-7; d_call: -; j_call: TRBJ2-1; clone_size: few; cdr3_aa: CASSLAPNREQFF; cdr3_nt: TGTGCCAGCAGCTTAGCGCCAAATCGTGAGCAGTTCTTC
v_call: TRBV3-1; d_call: TRBD2; j_call: TRBJ2-1; clone_size: few; cdr3_aa: CASSHGRRTSGNNEQFF; cdr3_nt: TGTGCCAGCAGCCATGGCCGACGGACTAGCGGAAACAATGAGCAGTTCTTC
v_call: TRBV3-1; d_call: -; j_call: TRBJ2-1; clone_size: many; cdr3_aa: CASSQDWGASPNEQFF; cdr3_nt: TGTGCCAGCAGCCAAGATTGGGGTGCGAGCCCCAATGAGCAGTTCTTC
v_call: TRBV10-3; d_call: -; j_call: TRBJ2-7; clone_size: -; cdr3_aa: CAISESVSGRYEQYF; cdr3_nt: TGTGCCATCAGTGAGTCGGTGTCAGGTAGATACGAGCAGTACTTC
v_call: TRBV5-1; d_call: TRBD1; j_call: TRBJ2-5; clone_size: many; cdr3_aa: CASSPLTGGETQYF; cdr3_nt: TGCGCCAGCAGCCCATTGACAGGGGGGGAGACCCAGTACTTC
v_call: TRBV10-2; d_call: -; j_call: TRBJ2-4; clone_size: many; cdr3_aa: CASSRLAKNIQYF; cdr3_nt: TGCGCCAGCAGTAGGTTAGCCAAAAACATTCAGTACTTC
v_call: TRBV19; d_call: TRBD2; j_call: TRBJ2-1; clone_size: few; cdr3_aa: CASSISGSLNEQFF; cdr3_nt: TGTGCCAGTAGTATTAGCGGGAGTCTCAATGAGCAGTTCTTC
v_call: TRBV29-1; d_call: TRBD2; j_call: TRBJ2-7; clone_size: few; cdr3_aa: CSAERETSGTHYEQYF; cdr3_nt: TGCAGCGCCGAAAGAGAGACTAGCGGGACTCATTACGAGCAGTACTTC
v_call: TRBV10-3; d_call: TRBD1; j_call: TRBJ2-2; clone_size: few; cdr3_aa: CAISESRGTANTGELFF; cdr3_nt: TGTGCCATCAGTGAGTCGAGAGGGACAGCCAACACCGGGGAGCTGTTTTTT
v_call: TRBV5-6; d_call: TRBD2; j_call: TRBJ2-3; clone_size: few; cdr3_aa: CASSLTREGWEDTQYF; cdr3_nt: TGTGCCAGCAGCTTGACGCGGGAGGGCTGGGAAGATACGCAGTATTTT
v_call: TRBV11-2; d_call: TRBD1; j_call: TRBJ2-6; clone_size: -; cdr3_aa: CASSLYRGSGANVLTF; cdr3_nt: TGTGCCAGCAGCTTATACAGGGGGTCCGGGGCCAACGTCCTGACTTTC
v_call: TRBV20-1; d_call: -; j_call: TRBJ2-3; clone_size: few; cdr3_aa: CSASRFQSTTDTQYF; cdr3_nt: TGCAGTGCTAGTAGGTTCCAAAGCACCACAGATACGCAGTATTTT